This T cell receptor (beta chain) derives from a study of blood T cell repertoires in COVID-19. Whole-study context: Specimens from acute and convalescent COVID-19 originated in the United States, Italy and Spain. Nucleic acid was either cDNA or gDNA, and it came from T cells, B-cell-depleted T cells, or PBMCs.

V was clipped by 3 bases and J by 7 bases; unmatched bases: 6. This CDR3 spans 14 amino acids. The germline CDR1 and CDR2 sequences are SNHLY and FYNNEI. Per the authors' pipeline: Quantification of nucleated cells was approximated via reference gene primer amplification. Produced via immunoSEQ multiplex PCR; TCRdb's table is partial and in-frame only. V, J and clone size reflect that table, while D and trimming were determined from the DNA. The table has 95,000 to 100,000 clones, 85% to 95% seen once. The genes are TRBV2 and TRBJ2-7; 10 bases are a match to TRBD2. Input material: peripheral blood. The origin of this receptor is a man aged 50 or older with active COVID-19. Here the CDR3 DNA reads TGTGCCAGCAGTGATAGGCTAGCGGGAGTGGAGCAGTACTTC. It specifies CASSDRLAGVEQYF.